This TCR beta chain derives from a study of cytomegalovirus exposure and HLA in healthy donors. About the research overall: The study's early data release held around 85 million unique TCRs from HLA-typed donors.

Overall study findings and caveats: Most subjects' HLA-A and HLA-B alleles were reportedly predicted from TCR beta sequences. Most TCR beta V segments were productive about 87% or about 30% of the time in an earlier analysis.

On this clone itself: Its target is not known.

A multiplex PCR was run with 60 Vbeta primers and 13 Jbeta primers. Some clones are missing from TCRdb's copy, which holds only in-frame ones; the method was immunoSEQ multiplex PCR. The sample carries over 150,000 clones, 87% recorded once. The V gene lost 3 bases and the J gene lost 5 bases, with 17 bases spanning the gap. The V gene's germline CDR1 is LGHNA and CDR2 YNFKEQ. The CDR3 contains 15 residues. The chain links TRBV4-2 to TRBJ2-7, with D unresolved. This sequence was found in a girl under three years old in good health and CMV-seronegative. Sequencing input: PBMCs. CDR3 sequence reads: CASSQTNLYRDEQYF. The CDR3 DNA reads as TGTGCCAGCAGCCAGACCAATCTCTACCGGGACGAGCAGTACTTC.